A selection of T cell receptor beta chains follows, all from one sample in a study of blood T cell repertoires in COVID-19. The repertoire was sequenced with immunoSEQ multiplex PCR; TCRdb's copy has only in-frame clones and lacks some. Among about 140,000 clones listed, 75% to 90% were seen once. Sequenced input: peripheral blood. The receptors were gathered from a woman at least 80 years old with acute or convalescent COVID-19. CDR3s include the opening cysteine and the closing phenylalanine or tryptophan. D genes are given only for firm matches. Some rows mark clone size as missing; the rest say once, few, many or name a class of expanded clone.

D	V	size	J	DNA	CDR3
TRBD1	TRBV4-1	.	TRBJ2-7	TGCGCCAGCAGCACAGGGGTACAGCCGTTCGAGCAGTACTTC	CASSTGVQPFEQYF
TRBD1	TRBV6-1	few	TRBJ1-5	TGTGCCAGCAGTGAATTTCAGGGGGTCAATCAGCCCCAGCATTTT	CASSEFQGVNQPQHF
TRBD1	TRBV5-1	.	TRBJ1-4	TGCGCCAGCAGCTTGGGCCCCGGGACAGGGGAAGAAAAACTGTTTTTT	CASSLGPGTGEEKLFF
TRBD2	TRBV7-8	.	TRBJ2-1	TGTGCCAGCAGTTTCGGACTAGCGGGGGGGACGAGCTCCTACAATGAGCAGTTCTTC	CASSFGLAGGTSSYNEQFF
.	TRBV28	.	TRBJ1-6	TGTGCCAGCAGTTTAGGGGGCCCGCTTAATTCACCCCTCCACTTT	CASSLGGPLNSPLHF
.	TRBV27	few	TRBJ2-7	TGTGCCAGCAGTTTATTACCCGGCGACAGTAAATCCTACGAGCAGTACTTC	CASSLLPGDSKSYEQYF
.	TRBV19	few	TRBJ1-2	TGTGCCAGTAGTATAGCAGGCCGCCCCAATGGCTACACCTTC	CASSIAGRPNGYTF
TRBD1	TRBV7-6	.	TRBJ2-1	TGTGCCAGCAGCCCTAGACAGGGGGCGGGAAATGAGCAGTTCTTC	CASSPRQGAGNEQFF
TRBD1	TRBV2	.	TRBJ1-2	TGTGCCAGCAGTGATGACAGGGATGGTGACTATGGCTACACCTTC	CASSDDRDGDYGYTF
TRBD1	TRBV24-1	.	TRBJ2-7	TGTGCCACCAGGGCCCGGACAGGGGTTGACGAGCAGTACTTC	CATRARTGVDEQYF
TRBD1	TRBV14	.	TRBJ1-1	TGTGCCAGCAGCCAAGGGACAGGGTACACTGAAGCTTTCTTT	CASSQGTGYTEAFF
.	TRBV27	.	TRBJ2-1	TGTGCCAGCAGTTCGGAGGGAACGCACTCCTACAATGAGCAGTTCTTC	CASSSEGTHSYNEQFF
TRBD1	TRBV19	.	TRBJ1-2	TGTGCCACCGTGGGCGGACAGGATTTGTACTATGGCTACACCTTC	CATVGGQDLYYGYTF
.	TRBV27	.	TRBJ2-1	TGTGCCAGCACTACTTGGGGGGGGGCTTACAATGAGCAGTTCTTC	CASTTWGGAYNEQFF
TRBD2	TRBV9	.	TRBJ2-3	TGTGCCAGCAGCGCCCGGACTAGCGGGGGGGGACCACCTTTTGATACGCAGTATTTT	CASSARTSGGGPPFDTQYF
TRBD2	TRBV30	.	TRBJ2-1	TGTGCCTGGAGTGTAAGTCCCCCAACACTAGCGGATGTATACAATGAGCAGTTCTTC	CAWSVSPPTLADVYNEQFF
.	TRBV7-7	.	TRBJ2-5	TGTGCCAGCAGCTTAGCAGTGTCCTCGGGGGGCGAGACCCAGTACTTC	CASSLAVSSGGETQYF
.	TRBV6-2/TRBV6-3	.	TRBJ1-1	TGTGCCAGCAGTCCCGACACGGGGTTTTTTGAAGCTTTCTTT	CASSPDTGFFEAFF
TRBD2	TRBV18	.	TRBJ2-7	TGTGCCAGCTCACTTTTAGGACTAGACACTAGGGAGCAGTACTTC	CASSLLGLDTREQYF
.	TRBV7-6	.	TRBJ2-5	TGTGCCAGCAGCTTCATCCAGGGCCCGTTAGAGACCCAGTACTTC	CASSFIQGPLETQYF
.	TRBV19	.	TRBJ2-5	TGTGCCAGTAGTATGAACAGCCAAGAGACCCAGTACTTC	CASSMNSQETQYF
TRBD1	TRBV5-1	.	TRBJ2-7	TGCGCCAGCAGCCCCCAGGGACAGTCCTACGAGCAGTACTTC	CASSPQGQSYEQYF
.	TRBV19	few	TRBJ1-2	TGTGCCAGTAGTATAGATTCGAAACAGGGCTATGGCTACACCTTC	CASSIDSKQGYGYTF
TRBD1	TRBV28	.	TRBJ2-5	TGTGCCAGCAGCACCGGACAGGGGGTAAGACAAGAGACCCAGTACTTC	CASSTGQGVRQETQYF
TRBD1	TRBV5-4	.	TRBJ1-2	TGTGCCAGCAACGAAGACAGGGTCGGCTACACCTTC	CASNEDRVGYTF
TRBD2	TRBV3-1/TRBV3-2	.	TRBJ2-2	TGTGCCAGCAGCCTACGTCGGGGGGGTGCCGGGGAGCTGTTTTTT	CASSLRRGGAGELFF
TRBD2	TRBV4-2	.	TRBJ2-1	TGTGCCCGCAGCCAAGATGGGGGGGGGTACAATGAGCAGTTCTTC	CARSQDGGGYNEQFF
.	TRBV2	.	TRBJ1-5	TGTGCCAGCAGTGAAGGGCAGGGGAGCAATCAGCCCCAGCATTTT	CASSEGQGSNQPQHF
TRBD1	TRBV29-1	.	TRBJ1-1	TGCAGCGTCCTGGGACAGATGAACACTGAAGCTTTCTTT	CSVLGQMNTEAFF
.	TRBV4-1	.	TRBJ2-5	TGCGCCAGCAGCCAAGGGGTACAGGGTTACTTAACGGCCCAGTACTTC	CASSQGVQGYLTAQYF
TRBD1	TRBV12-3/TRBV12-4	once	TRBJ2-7	TGTGCCAGCAGCCGACAGGGACCCTACGAGCAGTACTTC	CASSRQGPYEQYF
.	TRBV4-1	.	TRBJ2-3	TGCGCCAGCAGCCAGGTAATAGCGGCCGTTAGCACAGATACGCAGTATTTT	CASSQVIAAVSTDTQYF
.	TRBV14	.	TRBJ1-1	TGTGCCAGCAGCCTGATACATATTGGGGGGGAAGCTTTCTTT	CASSLIHIGGEAFF
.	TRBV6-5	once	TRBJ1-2	TGTGCCAGCAGACCCCTGGGGGGGGTAGGCTACACCTTC	CASRPLGGVGYTF
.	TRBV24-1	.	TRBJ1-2	TGTGCCACCAGTGATCCAAGAACTAGTGATGGCTACACCTTC	CATSDPRTSDGYTF
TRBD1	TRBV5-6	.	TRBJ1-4	TGTGCCAGCAGCTCCGGGACAGGGCTAAAACTGTTTTTT	CASSSGTGLKLFF
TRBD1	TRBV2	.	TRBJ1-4	TGTGCCAGCAAGGGACAGGGGGCCGGGGTACTGTTTTTT	CASKGQGAGVLFF
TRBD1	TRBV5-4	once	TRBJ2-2	TGTGCCAGCAGCTTGACGGGACAGGGGGCGGCCGGGGAGCTGTTTTTT	CASSLTGQGAAGELFF
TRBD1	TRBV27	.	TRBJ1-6	TGTGCCAGCAGTTCGGACAGGGGGGAATATTCACCCCTCCACTTT	CASSSDRGEYSPLHF
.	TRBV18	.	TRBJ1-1	TGTGCCAGCTCACCCACGGGGGTGAACACTGAAGCTTTCTTT	CASSPTGVNTEAFF
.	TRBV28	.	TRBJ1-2	TGTGCCAGCAGTTTATTCTTGGTTGACCCAGGGGCCTATGGCTACACCTTC	CASSLFLVDPGAYGYTF
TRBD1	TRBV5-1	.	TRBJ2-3	TGCGCCAGCAGCTTGGGAGGGGGACAGCTTAGCACAGATACGCAGTATTTT	CASSLGGGQLSTDTQYF
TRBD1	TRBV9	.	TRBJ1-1	TGTGCCAGCAGCAAGACAGGGGGCGATGAAGCTTTCTTT	CASSKTGGDEAFF
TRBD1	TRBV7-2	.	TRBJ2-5	TGTGCCAGCAGCTTAGCGGGACAGTTCTCCGAGACCCAGTACTTC	CASSLAGQFSETQYF
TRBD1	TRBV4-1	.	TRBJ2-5	TGCGCCAGCAGCCAAGGGACAGGGGAAGAGACCCAGTACTTC	CASSQGTGEETQYF
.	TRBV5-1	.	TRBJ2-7	TGCGCCAGCAGCTTGGGAGAAAGGAGTCAGGGCCCCCACGAGCAGTACTTC	CASSLGERSQGPHEQYF
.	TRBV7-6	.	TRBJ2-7	TGTGCCAGCAGCCGGGCTCCCGGGACATCCTACGAGCAGTACTTC	CASSRAPGTSYEQYF
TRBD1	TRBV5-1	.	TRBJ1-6	TGCGCCAGCAGCTTGGAACCAGGGGGCAAAAATTCACCCCTCCACTTT	CASSLEPGGKNSPLHF
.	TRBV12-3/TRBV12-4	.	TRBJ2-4	TGTGCCAGCAGTTTTCTACAGTACTTC	CASSFLQYF
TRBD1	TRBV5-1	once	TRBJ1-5	TGCGCCAGCGGGACAGGGCCCAATCAGCCCCAGCATTTT	CASGTGPNQPQHF